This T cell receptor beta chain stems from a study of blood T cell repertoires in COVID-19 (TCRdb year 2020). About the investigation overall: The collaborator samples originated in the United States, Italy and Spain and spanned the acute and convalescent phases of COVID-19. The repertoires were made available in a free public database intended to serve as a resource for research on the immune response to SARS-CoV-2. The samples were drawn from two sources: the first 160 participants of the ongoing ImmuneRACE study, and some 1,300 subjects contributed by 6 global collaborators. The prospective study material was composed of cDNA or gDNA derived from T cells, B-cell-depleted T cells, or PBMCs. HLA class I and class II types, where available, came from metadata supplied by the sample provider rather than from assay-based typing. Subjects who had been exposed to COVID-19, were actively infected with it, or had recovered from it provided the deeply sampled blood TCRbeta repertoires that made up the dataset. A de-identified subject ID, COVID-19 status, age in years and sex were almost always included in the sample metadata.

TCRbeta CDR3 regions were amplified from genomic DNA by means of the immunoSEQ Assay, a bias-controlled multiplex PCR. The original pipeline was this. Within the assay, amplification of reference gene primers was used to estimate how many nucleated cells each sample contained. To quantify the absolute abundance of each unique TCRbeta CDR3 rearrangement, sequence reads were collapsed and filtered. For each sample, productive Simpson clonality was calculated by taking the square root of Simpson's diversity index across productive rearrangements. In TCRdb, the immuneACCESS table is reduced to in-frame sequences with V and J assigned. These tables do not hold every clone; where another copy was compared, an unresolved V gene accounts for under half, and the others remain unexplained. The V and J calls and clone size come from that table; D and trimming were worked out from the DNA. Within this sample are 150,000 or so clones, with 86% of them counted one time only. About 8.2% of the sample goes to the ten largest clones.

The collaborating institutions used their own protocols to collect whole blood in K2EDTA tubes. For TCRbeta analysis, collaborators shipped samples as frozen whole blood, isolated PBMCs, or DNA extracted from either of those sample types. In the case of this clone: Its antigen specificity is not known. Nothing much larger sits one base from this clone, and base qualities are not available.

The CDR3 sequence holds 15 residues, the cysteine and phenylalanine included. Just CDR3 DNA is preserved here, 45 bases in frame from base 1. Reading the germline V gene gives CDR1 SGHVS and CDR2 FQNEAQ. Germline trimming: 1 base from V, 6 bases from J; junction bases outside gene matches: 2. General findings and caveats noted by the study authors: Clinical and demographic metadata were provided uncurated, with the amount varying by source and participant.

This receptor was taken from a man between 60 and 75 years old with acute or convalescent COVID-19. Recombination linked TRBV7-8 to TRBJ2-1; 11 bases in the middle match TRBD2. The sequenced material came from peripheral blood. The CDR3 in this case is CASSLELAGVNEQFF. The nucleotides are TGTGCCAGCAGCTTAGAACTAGCGGGAGTCAATGAGCAGTTCTTC.